The 28 T cell receptor beta chains presented below share a single source sample, sequenced in a study of cytomegalovirus exposure and HLA in healthy donors. Amplification used 60 Vbeta primers and 13 Jbeta primers. Clones were read by immunoSEQ multiplex PCR, and TCRdb kept only the in-frame ones, dropping some. The sample lists under 250,000 clones, around 77% occurring once. The sample was PBMCs. The receptors originated from a woman aged 25 to 45 in good health and CMV-seronegative.

Written as DNA, the CDR3 is TGTGCCAGCAGTGGGAACAGGTTGATCGCTGAAGCTTTCTTT. The encoded protein is CASSGNRLIAEAFF. The rearrangement uses TRBV6-1 and TRBJ1-1, with D tentatively TRBD1 (5 bases). The CDR3 is 14 residues long. Germline V lookup: CDR1 MNHNS, CDR2 SASEGT. Trimming took 4 bases from V and 6 from J, leaving 15 bases between them.

The chain carries TRBV2 and TRBJ2-1; 7 nucleotides agree with TRBD1. After removal of 0 bases from V and 4 bases from J, the junction contained 15 bases not matched to a gene. The CDR3 has 19 residues. In germline, CDR1 is SNHLY, CDR2 FYNNEI. The CDR3 DNA reads TGTGCCAGCAGTGAAGCGCACAGGCCTGCAGGGGGACGGTACAATGAGCAGTTCTTC. This encodes CASSEAHRPAGGRYNEQFF.

This clone came up a few times. The gene calls are TRBV28 and TRBJ2-6; D uncertain. CDR1 is MDHEN, CDR2 SYDVKM, per germline. This CDR3 has 16 amino acids. Trimming shortened V by 5 bases and J by 2 bases, and 13 bases separated the two germline ends. The CDR3 nucleotides read TGTGCCAGCAGTCCACCGCACAGAACTGGGGCCAACGTCCTGACTTTC. Translation: CASSPPHRTGANVLTF.

The chain combines TRBV30 with TRBJ2-3; D gene uncertain. Trimming stripped 2 bases from V and 0 bases from J, with 9 bases between. This CDR3 contains 14 residues. Germline CDR1 is GTSNPN and CDR2 is SVGIG (reference sequence). CDR3 region: CAWSREASTDTQYF. CDR3 bases: TGTGCCTGGAGTCGAGAAGCTAGCACAGATACGCAGTATTTT.

The J gene is TRBJ1-6, the V gene TRBV7-9; possibly TRBD1 for D (5 bases). CDR3 length equals 15 residues. V was cut by 0 bases and J by 10 bases, with 13 bases left in between. CDR1 SEHNR and CDR2 FQNEAQ come from the germline V gene (reference sequence). The CDR3 DNA follows: TGTGCCAGCAGCTTAGCGCTGGGCAGGGAATCACCCCTCCACTTT. Translation gives CASSLALGRESPLHF. Variable domain in full (rest from reference TRBV7-9 and TRBJ1-6): DTGVSQNPRHKITKRGQNVTFRCDPISEHNRLYWYRQTLGQGPEFLTYFQNEAQLEKSRLLSDRFSAERPKGSFSTLEIQRTEQGDSAMYLCASSLALGRESPLHFGNGTRLTVT.

This clone has just a few counts. This chain links TRBV6-5 with TRBJ1-2; perhaps TRBD1 as D (5 bases). Germline-derived CDR1 and CDR2 are MNHEY and SVGAGI. The CDR3 extends over 14 amino acids. Trimming pared 6 bases from V and 6 bases from J, leaving 17 bases between. CDR3 amino acids: CASRPPGVVDGYTF. In DNA, the CDR3 is TGTGCCAGCAGACCCCCGGGGGTGGTGGATGGCTACACCTTC.

The CDR3 protein is CASSQEGGQGPYNEQFF. The CDR3 bases are TGCGCCAGCAGCCAAGAAGGAGGACAGGGGCCTTACAATGAGCAGTTCTTC. This sequence joins TRBV4-1 and TRBJ2-1; 9 bases fit TRBD1. With V trimmed by 0 bases and J by 4 bases, 7 bases remained unmatched. The length of the CDR3 is 17 residues. Germline V lookup: CDR1 MGHRA, CDR2 YSYEKL.

This chain connects TRBV5-1 to TRBJ2-7; 10 nucleotides align to TRBD2. The V and J ends lost 2 bases and 5 bases, in that order; junction bases with no gene match: 1. This CDR3 region has 13 residues. From germline, CDR1 is SGHRS and CDR2 YFSETQ. The CDR3 bases are TGCGCCAGCAGCTTAACTAGCGGGAACGAGCAGTACTTC. Encoded protein: CASSLTSGNEQYF.

This clone was observed a handful of times. CDR3 in DNA: TGTTCTTGCAAGCAGAGGCCGGCATACGAGCAGTACTTC. Amino acids: CSCKQRPAYEQYF. V is TRBV7-8 and J is TRBJ2-7; unclear D gene. This CDR3 is built from 13 residues. The germline V gene has CDR1 SGHVS and CDR2 FQNEAQ.

This clone came up once. This chain links TRBV2 with TRBJ1-2, with 8 bases identical to TRBD1. Germline CDR1 SNHLY, CDR2 FYNNEI. The CDR3 runs to 15 residues. V lost 5 bases to trimming and J lost 0 bases; unmatched junction nucleotides: 5. Here the CDR3 reads CASSPDRDANYGYTF. As DNA, the CDR3 is TGTGCCAGCAGTCCGGACAGGGACGCTAACTATGGCTACACCTTC.

The J gene is TRBJ2-2, the V gene TRBV7-9; D is unclear. The CDR3 length is 14 residues. Trimming cost V 1 base and J 6 bases, with 9 bases left between them. Germline V CDR1 and CDR2: SEHNR, FQNEAQ (reference sequence). For the CDR3, the DNA is TGTGCCAGCAGCTTAGTACGCCTACCCGGGGAGCTGTTTTTT. As protein: CASSLVRLPGELFF.

V and J are TRBV29-1 and TRBJ1-1, with D possibly being TRBD1 (6 bases). Germline CDR1 is SQVTM and CDR2 is ANQGSEA. V dropped 6 bases and J dropped 2 bases, with 13 bases sitting between them. This CDR3 comprises 13 residues. As DNA, the CDR3 is TGCAGCGTCAGAAGGACAGCAAACACTGAAGCTTTCTTT. Its protein product is CSVRRTANTEAFF.

V is TRBV27 and J is TRBJ2-2, with D perhaps matching TRBD1 (6 bases). Germline lookup yields CDR1 MNHEY and CDR2 SMNVEV (reference sequence). This CDR3 has 16 residues. V lost 3 bases, J lost 3 bases, and 14 bases lay in between. DNA for the CDR3: TGTGCCAGCAGTTTCCGGGGCAGGGGTGACACCGGGGAGCTGTTTTTT. Translated: CASSFRGRGDTGELFF.

The chain carries TRBV29-1 and TRBJ2-3; D not certain. The V end was cut by 8 bases, the J end by 6 bases, with 12 bases between. Germline V gene lookup returns CDR1 SQVTM and CDR2 ANQGSEA. The CDR3 loop spans 11 amino acids. CDR3 nucleotide sequence: TGCAGCTGCAGAGACTGGGATACGCAGTATTTT. Translated: CSCRDWDTQYF.

This clone was counted a single time. The junction shows a germline mismatch at one end, possibly a read error. CDR3 coding DNA: TGTGCTAGCAGCTTAGCGCCTAGCGGGGGGGCAGGAGCCTACAATGAGCAGTTCTTC. Protein product: CASSLAPSGGAGAYNEQFF. The chain couples TRBV7-7 to TRBJ2-1, with 12 bases aligning to TRBD2. The CDR3 is made up of 19 amino acids. Germline V lookup: CDR1 SSHAT, CDR2 FNYEAQ (reference sequence). The whole variable domain, filled in from reference TRBV7-7 and TRBJ2-1, reads GAGVSQSPRYKVTKRGQDVTLRCDPISSHATLYWYQQALGQGPEFLTYFNYEAQPDKSGLPSDRFSAERPEGSISTLTIQRTEQRDSAMYRCASSLAPSGGAGAYNEQFFGPGTRLTVL.

This clone was found once. The chain is built from TRBV7-9 and TRBJ1-2; weak D call: TRBD1 (6 bases). V was cut by 1 base and J by 7 bases, with 13 bases left in between. Germline loops: CDR1 SEHNR, CDR2 FQNEAQ (reference sequence). The CDR3 is made up of 14 amino acids. The CDR3 coding sequence is TGTGCCAGCAGCTTAGGCGGGGGCGAAGGTGGCTACACCTTC. It translates to CASSLGGGEGGYTF.

In its sample, this clone was seen once. The chain joins TRBV11-1 to TRBJ2-7; TRBD1 aligns across 7 bases. Germline lookup yields CDR1 SGHAT and CDR2 FQDESV (reference sequence). V was clipped by 0 bases and J by 1 base; unmatched bases: 9. The CDR3 consists of 17 residues. In DNA, the CDR3 is TGTGCCAGCAGCTTAGCTTCGGGACAGATCCTTTCCTACGAGCAGTACTTC. Translated, it gives CASSLASGQILSYEQYF.

With regard to this clone: The same CDR3 also results from other DNA sequences found in this sample. The chain carries TRBV5-1 and TRBJ2-3; D is possibly TRBD1 (5 bases). Germline V gene sequence: CDR1 SGHRS, CDR2 YFSETQ. Trimming removed 0 bases at V and 0 bases at J, with 8 bases between. This CDR3 has 15 amino acids. The CDR3 coding sequence is TGCGCCAGCAGCTTGGGACAGACTAGCACAGATACGCAGTATTTT. Encoded protein: CASSLGQTSTDTQYF.

This clone turned up a few times. This chain links TRBV30 with TRBJ1-2; the D is unclear. The germline CDR1 and CDR2 sequences are GTSNPN and SVGIG (reference sequence). Trimming took 5 bases from V and 3 from J, leaving 19 bases between them. This CDR3 has 15 residues. CDR3 region: CAWLGGSSFDYGYTF. Here the CDR3 DNA reads TGTGCCTGGCTCGGAGGTTCTAGCTTTGACTATGGCTACACCTTC.

The rearrangement joins TRBV2 to TRBJ1-5; D is possibly TRBD1 (5 bases). The V and J ends lost 3 bases and 5 bases respectively, with 8 bases between them. Germline-derived CDR1 and CDR2 are SNHLY and FYNNEI. The length of the CDR3 is 13 residues. The CDR3 coding sequence is TGTGCCAGCAGTGATTGGGGGGATCAGCCCCAGCATTTT. This encodes CASSDWGDQPQHF.

The chain recombines TRBV5-1 with TRBJ1-2, with no clear D. CDR1 and CDR2 (germline): SGHRS, YFSETQ. The CDR3 consists of 17 residues. V was cut by 0 bases and J by 5 bases, with 20 bases left in between. CDR3 sequence (DNA): TGCGCCAGCAGCTTGGAGGCAGGCCATCGCCTTGGGTATGGCTACACCTTC. Residues: CASSLEAGHRLGYGYTF.

J is TRBJ1-1 and V is TRBV6-5, with D perhaps TRBD1 (6 bases). The V and J ends lost 7 bases and 5 bases respectively, with 17 bases between them. Germline V gives CDR1 MNHEY, CDR2 SVGAGI. This CDR3 comprises 14 residues. CDR3 in DNA: TGTGCCAGCAACAAGGACACAGGGTATACTGAAGCTTTCTTT. The encoded protein is CASNKDTGYTEAFF.

This chain uses TRBV6-1 with TRBJ2-7; D remains ambiguous. Germline assignment: CDR1 MNHNS and CDR2 SASEGT. This CDR3 region has 15 residues. Trimming pared 1 base from V and 3 bases from J, leaving 13 bases between. CDR3 sequence: CASSEGLSPSYEQYF. CDR3 nucleotides: TGTGCCAGCAGTGAAGGGTTATCACCGAGCTACGAGCAGTACTTC.

This clone came up once. The chain carries TRBV27 and TRBJ1-5, with a possible D match to TRBD1 (6 bases). Trimming left V 2 bases short and J 2 bases short, with 10 bases between. CDR3 length equals 15 residues. Germline V gene lookup returns CDR1 MNHEY and CDR2 SMNVEV (reference sequence). CDR3: CASSLQAGGNQPQHF. In DNA, the CDR3 is TGTGCCAGCAGTTTACAGGCAGGGGGCAATCAGCCCCAGCATTTT.

The gene calls are TRBV2 and TRBJ1-2; 7 bases map to TRBD1. The V segment lost 6 bases and the J segment 2 bases; nucleotides outside the gene matches: 9. Germline CDR1 is SNHLY and CDR2 is FYNNEI. The CDR3 length is 15 residues. This CDR3 reads CASRVGTGVNYGYTF. The DNA for the CDR3 is TGTGCCAGCAGGGTTGGAACAGGGGTGAACTATGGCTACACCTTC.

This clone was seen a few times. The chain joins TRBV2 to TRBJ2-5; the D gene is possibly TRBD2 (5 bases). The CDR3 spans 16 residues. CDR1 and CDR2 from the germline V gene are SNHLY and FYNNEI. V was trimmed by 1 base and J by 5 bases, leaving 17 bases between them. CDR3 sequence: CASSEVGSGWAETQYF. The CDR3 coding sequence is TGTGCCAGCAGTGAAGTGGGGAGCGGCTGGGCGGAGACCCAGTACTTC.

The rearrangement uses TRBV5-5 and TRBJ2-2; D perhaps matches TRBD1 (6 bases). The V end was cut by 4 bases, the J end by 1 base, with 14 bases between. There are 16 residues in the CDR3. CDR1 is SGHKS, CDR2 YYEKEE, per germline (reference sequence). The CDR3 nucleotides are TGTGCCAGCAGCCAGACCGGGACAATGAACACCGGGGAGCTGTTTTTT. It is translated as CASSQTGTMNTGELFF.

The rearrangement links TRBV4-2 to TRBJ2-1; tentatively, D is TRBD2 (5 bases). This CDR3 is built from 15 residues. CDR1 is LGHNA and CDR2 is YNFKEQ in the germline V gene. Trimming stripped 2 bases from V and 3 bases from J, with 11 bases between. The CDR3 reads CASSQHGLGYNEQFF. CDR3 coding DNA: TGTGCCAGCAGCCAACATGGACTGGGCTACAATGAGCAGTTCTTC.